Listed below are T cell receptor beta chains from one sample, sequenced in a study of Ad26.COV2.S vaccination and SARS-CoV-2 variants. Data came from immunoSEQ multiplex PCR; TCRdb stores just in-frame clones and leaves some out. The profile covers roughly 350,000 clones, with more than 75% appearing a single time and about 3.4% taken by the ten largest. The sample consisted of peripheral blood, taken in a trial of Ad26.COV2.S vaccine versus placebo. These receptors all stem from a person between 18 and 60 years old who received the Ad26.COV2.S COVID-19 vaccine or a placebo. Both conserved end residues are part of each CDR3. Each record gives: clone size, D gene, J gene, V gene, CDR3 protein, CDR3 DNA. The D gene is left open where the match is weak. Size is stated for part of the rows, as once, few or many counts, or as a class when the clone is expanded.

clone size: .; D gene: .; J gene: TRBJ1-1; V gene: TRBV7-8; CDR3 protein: CASSLGSPRGTEAFF; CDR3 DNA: TGTGCCAGCAGCTTAGGGTCCCCCCGGGGCACTGAAGCTTTCTTT
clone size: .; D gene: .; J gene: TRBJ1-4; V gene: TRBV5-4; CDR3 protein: CASSFPTNEKLFF; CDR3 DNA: TGTGCCAGCAGCTTCCCAACTAATGAAAAACTGTTTTTT
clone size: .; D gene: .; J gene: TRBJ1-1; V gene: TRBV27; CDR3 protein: CASSLSGGLDTEAFF; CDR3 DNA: TGTGCCAGCAGTTTATCGGGGGGACTGGACACTGAAGCTTTCTTT
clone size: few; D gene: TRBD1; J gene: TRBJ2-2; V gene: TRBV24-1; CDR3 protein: CATSPGQGNTGELFF; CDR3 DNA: TGTGCCACCAGTCCAGGACAGGGGAACACCGGGGAGCTGTTTTTT
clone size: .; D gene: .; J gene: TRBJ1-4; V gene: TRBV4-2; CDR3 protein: CASSHAEKLFF; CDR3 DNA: TGTGCCAGCAGCCACGCTGAAAAACTGTTTTTT
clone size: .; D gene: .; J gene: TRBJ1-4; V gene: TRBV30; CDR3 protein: CAWSLGVQGEKLFF; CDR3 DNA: TGTGCCTGGAGTTTAGGAGTGCAGGGTGAAAAACTGTTTTTT
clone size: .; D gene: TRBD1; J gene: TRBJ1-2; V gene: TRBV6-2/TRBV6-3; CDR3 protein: CASSPIGTGGDSYTF; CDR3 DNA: TGTGCCAGCAGCCCCATTGGGACAGGGGGCGATTCATACACCTTC
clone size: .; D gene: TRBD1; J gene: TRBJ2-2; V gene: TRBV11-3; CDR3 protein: CASSLGTGDTGELFF; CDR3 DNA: TGTGCCAGCAGCTTAGGGACAGGGGACACCGGGGAGCTGTTTTTT
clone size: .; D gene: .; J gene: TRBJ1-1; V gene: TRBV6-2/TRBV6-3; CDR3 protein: CASSYSGEARGMNEAFF; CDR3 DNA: TGTGCCAGCAGTTACTCTGGTGAAGCTCGGGGGATGAATGAAGCTTTCTTT
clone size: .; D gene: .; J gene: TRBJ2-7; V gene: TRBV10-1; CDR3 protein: CASSESLGGPYEQYF; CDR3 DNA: TGCGCCAGCAGTGAGTCCTTGGGGGGACCCTACGAGCAGTACTTC
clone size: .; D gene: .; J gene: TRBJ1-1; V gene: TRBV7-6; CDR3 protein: CASSPLDSRQNTEAFF; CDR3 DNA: TGTGCCAGCAGCCCCTTAGACAGTAGACAGAACACTGAAGCTTTCTTT
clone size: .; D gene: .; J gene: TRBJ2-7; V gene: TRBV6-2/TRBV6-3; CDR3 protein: CASSLWSEQYF; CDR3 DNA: TGTGCCAGCAGTCTTTGGAGCGAGCAGTACTTC
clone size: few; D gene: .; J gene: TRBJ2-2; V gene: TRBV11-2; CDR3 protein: CASSAVQGNTGELFF; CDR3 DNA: TGTGCCAGCAGCGCTGTACAGGGGAACACCGGGGAGCTGTTTTTT
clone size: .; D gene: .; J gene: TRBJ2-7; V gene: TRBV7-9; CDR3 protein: CASSFAAKVISYEQYF; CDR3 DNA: TGTGCCAGCAGCTTCGCCGCGAAGGTGATCTCCTACGAGCAGTACTTC
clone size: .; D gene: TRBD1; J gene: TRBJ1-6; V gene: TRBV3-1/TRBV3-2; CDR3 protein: CASSQPGQGYNSPLHF; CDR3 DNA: TGTGCCAGCAGCCAACCGGGACAGGGCTATAATTCACCCCTCCACTTT
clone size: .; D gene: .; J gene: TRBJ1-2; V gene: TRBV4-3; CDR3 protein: CASSQGGGGPYGYTF; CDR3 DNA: TGCGCCAGCAGCCAAGGCGGGGGAGGCCCTTATGGCTACACCTTC
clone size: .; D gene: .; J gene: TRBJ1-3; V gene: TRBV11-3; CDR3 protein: CASSLDRGTIYF; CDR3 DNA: TGTGCCAGCAGCTTAGATCGCGGCACCATATATTTT
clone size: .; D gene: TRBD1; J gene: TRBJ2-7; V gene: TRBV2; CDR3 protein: CASTRQGVDEQYF; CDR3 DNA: TGTGCCAGCACGCGACAGGGGGTGGACGAGCAGTACTTC
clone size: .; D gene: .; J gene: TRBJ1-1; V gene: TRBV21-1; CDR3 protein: CASRHGTGGYTEAFF; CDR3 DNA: TGTGCCAGCAGACACGGGACAGGGGGCTATACTGAAGCTTTCTTT
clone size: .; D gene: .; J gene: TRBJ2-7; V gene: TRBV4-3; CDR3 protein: CASSQDRRGSPSYEQYF; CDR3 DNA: TGCGCCAGCAGCCAAGATAGGAGAGGGTCCCCTTCCTACGAGCAGTACTTC
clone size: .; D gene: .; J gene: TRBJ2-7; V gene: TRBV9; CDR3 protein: CASSGDLGDGIYEQYF; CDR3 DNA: TGTGCCAGCAGCGGGGATCTAGGGGACGGAATCTACGAGCAGTACTTC
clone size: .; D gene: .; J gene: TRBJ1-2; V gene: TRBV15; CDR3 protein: CATSRDRSRETGGYTF; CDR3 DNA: TGTGCCACCAGCAGAGATCGGTCGAGGGAAACTGGTGGCTACACCTTC
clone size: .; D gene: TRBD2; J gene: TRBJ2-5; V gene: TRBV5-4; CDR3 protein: CASSLGLAGGQETQYF; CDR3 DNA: TGTGCCAGCAGCCTCGGACTAGCGGGGGGACAAGAGACCCAGTACTTC
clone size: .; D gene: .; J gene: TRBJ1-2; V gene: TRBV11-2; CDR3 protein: CASSLRVSGSYGYTF; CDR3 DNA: TGTGCCAGCAGCTTAAGGGTCTCGGGGTCGTATGGCTACACCTTC
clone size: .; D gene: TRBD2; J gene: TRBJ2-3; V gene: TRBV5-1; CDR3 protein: CASSTGTSGRNTDTQYF; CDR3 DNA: TGCGCCAGCAGCACAGGGACTAGCGGGAGGAACACAGATACGCAGTATTTT
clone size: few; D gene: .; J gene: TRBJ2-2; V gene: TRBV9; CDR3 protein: CASSVDGGGELFF; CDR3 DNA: TGTGCCAGCAGCGTAGATGGCGGCGGGGAGCTGTTTTTT
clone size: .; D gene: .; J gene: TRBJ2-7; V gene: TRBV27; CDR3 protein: CASSYSGPYYEQYF; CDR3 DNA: TGTGCCAGCAGTTACAGCGGGCCATACTACGAGCAGTACTTC
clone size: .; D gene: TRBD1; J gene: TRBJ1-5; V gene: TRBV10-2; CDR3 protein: CASSYRDRGRGNQPQHF; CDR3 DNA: TGCGCCAGCAGTTACCGGGACAGGGGGCGAGGGAATCAGCCCCAGCATTTT
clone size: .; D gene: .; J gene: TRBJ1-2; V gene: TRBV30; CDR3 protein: CAQQEMLLGYTF; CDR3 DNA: TGTGCCCAACAGGAAATGCTGCTTGGCTACACCTTC
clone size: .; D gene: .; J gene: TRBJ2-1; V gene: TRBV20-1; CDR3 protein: CSASAGGYNEQFF; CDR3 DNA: TGCAGTGCTAGTGCCGGGGGCTACAATGAGCAGTTCTTC
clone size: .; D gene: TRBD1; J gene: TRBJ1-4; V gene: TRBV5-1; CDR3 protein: CASSSTKQGITNEKLFF; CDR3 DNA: TGCGCCAGCAGCTCAACCAAACAGGGGATAACTAATGAAAAACTGTTTTTT
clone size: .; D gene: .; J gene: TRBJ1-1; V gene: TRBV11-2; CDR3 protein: CASTVTGPNTEAFF; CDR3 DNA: TGTGCCAGCACCGTGACAGGACCGAACACTGAAGCTTTCTTT
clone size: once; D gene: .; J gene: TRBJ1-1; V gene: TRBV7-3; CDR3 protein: CASSLQGFNTEAFF; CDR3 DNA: TGTGCCAGCAGCCTTCAGGGTTTTAACACTGAAGCTTTCTTT
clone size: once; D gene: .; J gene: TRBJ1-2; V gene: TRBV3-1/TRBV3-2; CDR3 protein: CASSTEGVPNYGYTF; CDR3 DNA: TGTGCCAGCAGCACGGAGGGAGTCCCTAACTATGGCTACACCTTC
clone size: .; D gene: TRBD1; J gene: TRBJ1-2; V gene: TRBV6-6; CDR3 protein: CASSYSNRGTNYGYTF; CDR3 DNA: TGTGCCAGCAGTTACTCGAACAGGGGCACTAACTATGGCTACACCTTC
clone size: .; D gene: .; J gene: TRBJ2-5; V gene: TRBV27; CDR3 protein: CASSLQGQETQYF; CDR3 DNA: TGTGCCAGCAGTTTACAGGGGCAAGAGACCCAGTACTTC
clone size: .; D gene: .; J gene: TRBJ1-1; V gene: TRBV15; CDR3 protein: CATSDLTANTEAFF; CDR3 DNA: TGTGCCACCAGCGATTTGACAGCGAACACTGAAGCTTTCTTT
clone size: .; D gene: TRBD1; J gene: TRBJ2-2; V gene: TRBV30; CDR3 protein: CAWTLDRGLPQNTGELFF; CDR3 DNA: TGTGCCTGGACCTTGGACAGGGGGCTCCCCCAGAACACCGGGGAGCTGTTTTTT
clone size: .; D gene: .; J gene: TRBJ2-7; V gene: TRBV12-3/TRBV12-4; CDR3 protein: CASSFLQLYEQYF; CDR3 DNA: TGTGCCAGCAGTTTTCTACAGCTTTACGAGCAGTACTTC
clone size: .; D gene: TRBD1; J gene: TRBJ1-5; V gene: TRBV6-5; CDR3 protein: CASSITGDSNQPQHF; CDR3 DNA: TGTGCCAGCAGCATCACAGGGGACAGCAATCAGCCCCAGCATTTT
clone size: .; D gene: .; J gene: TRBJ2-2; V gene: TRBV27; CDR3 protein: CASSNAGALNTGELFF; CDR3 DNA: TGTGCCAGCAGCAACGCAGGGGCGCTGAACACCGGGGAGCTGTTTTTT
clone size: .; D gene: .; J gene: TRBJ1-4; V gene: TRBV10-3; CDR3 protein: CAIRAQVTEKLFF; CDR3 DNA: TGTGCCATCCGGGCACAGGTCACAGAAAAACTGTTTTTT
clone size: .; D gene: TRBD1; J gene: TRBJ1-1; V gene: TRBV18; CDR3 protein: CASSRSNGQGRAFF; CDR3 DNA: TGTGCCAGCTCACGCTCTAATGGACAGGGGCGAGCTTTCTTT
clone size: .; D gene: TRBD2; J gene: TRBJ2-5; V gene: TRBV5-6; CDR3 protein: CASSPRLAGGQETQYF; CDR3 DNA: TGTGCCAGCAGCCCGAGACTAGCGGGGGGACAAGAGACCCAGTACTTC